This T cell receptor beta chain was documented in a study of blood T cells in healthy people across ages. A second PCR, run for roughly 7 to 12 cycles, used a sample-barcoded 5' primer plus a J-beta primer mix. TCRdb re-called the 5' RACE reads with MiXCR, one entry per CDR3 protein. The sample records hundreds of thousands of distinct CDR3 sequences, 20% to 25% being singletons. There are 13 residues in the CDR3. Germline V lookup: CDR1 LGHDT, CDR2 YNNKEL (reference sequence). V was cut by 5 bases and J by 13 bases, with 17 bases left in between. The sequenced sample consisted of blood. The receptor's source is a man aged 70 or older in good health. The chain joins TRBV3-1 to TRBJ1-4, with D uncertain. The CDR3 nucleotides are TGTGCCAGCAGCAGAACGCCCCCTCGGGGACTGTTTTTT. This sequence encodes CASSRTPPRGLFF.